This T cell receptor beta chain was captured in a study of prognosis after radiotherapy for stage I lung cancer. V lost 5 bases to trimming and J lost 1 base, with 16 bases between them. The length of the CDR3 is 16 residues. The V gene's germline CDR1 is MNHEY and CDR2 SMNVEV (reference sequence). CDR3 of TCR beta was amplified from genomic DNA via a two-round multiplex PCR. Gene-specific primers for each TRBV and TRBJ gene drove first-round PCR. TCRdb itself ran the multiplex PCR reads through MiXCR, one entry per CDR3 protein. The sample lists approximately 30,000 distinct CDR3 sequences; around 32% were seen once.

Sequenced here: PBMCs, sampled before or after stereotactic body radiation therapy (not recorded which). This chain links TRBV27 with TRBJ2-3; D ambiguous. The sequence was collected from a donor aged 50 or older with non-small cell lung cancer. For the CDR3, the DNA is TGTGCCAGCAGTACGGACGGGTTAAGAGGCACAGATACGCAGTATTTT. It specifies CASSTDGLRGTDTQYF.